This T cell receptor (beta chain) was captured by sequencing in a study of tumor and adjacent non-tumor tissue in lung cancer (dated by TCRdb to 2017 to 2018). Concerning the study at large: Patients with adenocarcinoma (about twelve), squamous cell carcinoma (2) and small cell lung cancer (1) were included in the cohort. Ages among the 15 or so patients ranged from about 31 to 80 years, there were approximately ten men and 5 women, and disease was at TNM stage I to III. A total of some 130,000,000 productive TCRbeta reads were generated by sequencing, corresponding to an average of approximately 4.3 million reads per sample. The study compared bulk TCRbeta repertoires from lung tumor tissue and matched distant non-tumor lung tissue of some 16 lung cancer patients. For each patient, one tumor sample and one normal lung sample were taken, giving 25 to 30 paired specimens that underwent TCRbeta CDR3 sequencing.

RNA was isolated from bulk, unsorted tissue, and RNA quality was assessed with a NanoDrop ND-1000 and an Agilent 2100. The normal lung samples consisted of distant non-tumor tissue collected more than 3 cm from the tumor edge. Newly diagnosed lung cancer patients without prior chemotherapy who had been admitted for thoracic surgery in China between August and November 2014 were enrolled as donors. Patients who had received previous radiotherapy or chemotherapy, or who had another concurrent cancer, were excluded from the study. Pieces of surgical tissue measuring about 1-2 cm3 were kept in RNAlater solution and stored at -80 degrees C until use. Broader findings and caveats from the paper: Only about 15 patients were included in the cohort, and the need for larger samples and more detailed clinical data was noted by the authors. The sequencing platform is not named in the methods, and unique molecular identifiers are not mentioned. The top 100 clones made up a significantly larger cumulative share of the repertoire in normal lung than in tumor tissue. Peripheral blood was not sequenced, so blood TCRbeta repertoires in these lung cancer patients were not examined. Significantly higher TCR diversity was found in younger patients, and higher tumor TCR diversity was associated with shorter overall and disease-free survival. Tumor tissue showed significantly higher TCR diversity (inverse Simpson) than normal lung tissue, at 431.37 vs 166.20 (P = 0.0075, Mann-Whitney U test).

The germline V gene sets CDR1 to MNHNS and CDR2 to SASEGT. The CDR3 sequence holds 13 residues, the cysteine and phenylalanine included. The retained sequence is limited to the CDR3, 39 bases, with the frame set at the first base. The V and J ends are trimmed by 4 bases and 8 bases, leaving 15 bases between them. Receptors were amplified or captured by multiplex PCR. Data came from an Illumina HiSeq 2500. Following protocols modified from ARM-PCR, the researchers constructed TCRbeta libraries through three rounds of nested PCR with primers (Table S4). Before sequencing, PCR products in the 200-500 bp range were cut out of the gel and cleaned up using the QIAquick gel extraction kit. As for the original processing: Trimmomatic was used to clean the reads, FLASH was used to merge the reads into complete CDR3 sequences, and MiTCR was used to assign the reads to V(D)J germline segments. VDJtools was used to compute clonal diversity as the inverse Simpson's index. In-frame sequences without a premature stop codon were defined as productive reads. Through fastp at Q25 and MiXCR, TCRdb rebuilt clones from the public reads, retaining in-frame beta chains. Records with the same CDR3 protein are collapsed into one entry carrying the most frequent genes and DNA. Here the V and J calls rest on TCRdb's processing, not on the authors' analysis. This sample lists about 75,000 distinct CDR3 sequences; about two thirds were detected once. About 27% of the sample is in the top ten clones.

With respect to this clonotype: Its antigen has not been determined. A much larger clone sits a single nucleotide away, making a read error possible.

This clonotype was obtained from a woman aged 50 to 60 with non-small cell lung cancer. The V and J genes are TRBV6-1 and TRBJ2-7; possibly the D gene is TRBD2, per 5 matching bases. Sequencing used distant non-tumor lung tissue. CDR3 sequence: CASSAGLSRKQYF. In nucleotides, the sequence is TGTGCCAGCAGTGCCGGACTCAGCCGCAAGCAGTACTTC.